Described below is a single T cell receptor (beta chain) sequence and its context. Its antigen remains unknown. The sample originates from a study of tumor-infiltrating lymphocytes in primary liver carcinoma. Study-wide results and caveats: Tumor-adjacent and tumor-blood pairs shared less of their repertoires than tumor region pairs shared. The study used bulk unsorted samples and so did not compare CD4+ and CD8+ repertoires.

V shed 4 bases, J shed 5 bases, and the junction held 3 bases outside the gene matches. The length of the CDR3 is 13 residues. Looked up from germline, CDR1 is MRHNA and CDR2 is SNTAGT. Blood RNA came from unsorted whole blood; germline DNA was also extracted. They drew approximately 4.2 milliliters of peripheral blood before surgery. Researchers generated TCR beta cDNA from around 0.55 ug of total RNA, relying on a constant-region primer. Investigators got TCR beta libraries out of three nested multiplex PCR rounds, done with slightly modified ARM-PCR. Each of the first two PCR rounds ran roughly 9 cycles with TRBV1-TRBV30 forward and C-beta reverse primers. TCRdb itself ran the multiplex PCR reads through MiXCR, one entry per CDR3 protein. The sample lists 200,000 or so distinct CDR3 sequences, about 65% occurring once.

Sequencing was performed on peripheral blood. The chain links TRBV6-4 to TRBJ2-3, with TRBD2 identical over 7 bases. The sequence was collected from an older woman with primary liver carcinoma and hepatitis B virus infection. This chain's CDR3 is CASSVSGGDTQYF. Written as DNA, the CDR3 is TGTGCCAGCAGTGTGTCGGGAGGAGATACGCAGTATTTT.